The rows below give T cell receptor beta chains drawn from one sample of a study of T cell repertoires in cytomegalovirus infection. TCRdb itself ran the reads through MiXCR, one entry per CDR3 protein. Of hundreds of thousands of distinct CDR3 sequences detected, 15% to 20% appear once; the ten largest clones hold around 12%. The sequencing input was PBMCs. The origin of the receptors is a human donor in good health (CMV status not recorded). Some clones in this sample may be carry-over from other donors' samples. Both conserved end residues are part of each CDR3. The order of the fields is clone size, J gene, V gene, D gene, CDR3 DNA, CDR3 protein. A D gene is named only where the DNA matches it firmly. The size entry is marked missing in some rows and otherwise reads once, few, many or a size class.

clone_size: NA
j_call: TRBJ1-3
v_call: TRBV11-2
d_call: NA
cdr3_nt: TGTGCCAGCAGCCCCGGTTGGGGGTCTGGAAACACCATATATTTT
cdr3_aa: CASSPGWGSGNTIYF

clone_size: many
j_call: TRBJ2-5
v_call: TRBV7-2
d_call: NA
cdr3_nt: TGTGCCAGCAGCTTAGTACAGGGATTTCAAGAGACCCAGTACTTC
cdr3_aa: CASSLVQGFQETQYF

clone_size: NA
j_call: TRBJ2-4
v_call: TRBV20-1
d_call: NA
cdr3_nt: TGCAGTGCTCTGGACAGCCTACTAGCCAAAAACATTCAGTACTTC
cdr3_aa: CSALDSLLAKNIQYF

clone_size: NA
j_call: TRBJ1-6
v_call: TRBV28
d_call: NA
cdr3_nt: TGTGCCAGCAGTTTGCCTTCGCGGGGATCACCCCTCCACTTT
cdr3_aa: CASSLPSRGSPLHF

clone_size: many
j_call: TRBJ1-6
v_call: TRBV7-2
d_call: NA
cdr3_nt: TGTGCCAGCAGCAAGAATAATTCACCCCTCCACTTT
cdr3_aa: CASSKNNSPLHF

clone_size: NA
j_call: TRBJ2-5
v_call: TRBV10-2
d_call: NA
cdr3_nt: TGCGCCAGCAGTGAGCTGGACCAAGAGACCCAGTACTTC
cdr3_aa: CASSELDQETQYF

clone_size: once
j_call: TRBJ2-1
v_call: TRBV6-6
d_call: NA
cdr3_nt: TGTGCCAGCAGGCTAGGGGAGTACAATGAGCAGTTCTTC
cdr3_aa: CASRLGEYNEQFF

clone_size: NA
j_call: TRBJ1-1
v_call: TRBV20-1
d_call: NA
cdr3_nt: TGCAGTGCTAGAGTTAAAGACACTGAAGCTTTCTTT
cdr3_aa: CSARVKDTEAFF

clone_size: few
j_call: TRBJ1-6
v_call: TRBV7-9
d_call: TRBD1
cdr3_nt: TGTGCCAGCAGCTTCGCCCATAGGACAGGGGGCGAGAATTCACCCCTCCACTTT
cdr3_aa: CASSFAHRTGGENSPLHF

clone_size: many
j_call: TRBJ2-5
v_call: TRBV7-3
d_call: NA
cdr3_nt: TGTGCCAGCAGCTTAAATGGAGGGGAGACCCAGTACTTC
cdr3_aa: CASSLNGGETQYF

clone_size: few
j_call: TRBJ2-1
v_call: TRBV4-2
d_call: TRBD2
cdr3_nt: TGTGCCAGCAGCCACGCCTGGCGGCTAGCGGGGGGCCCCAGCTCCTACAATGAGCAGTTCTTC
cdr3_aa: CASSHAWRLAGGPSSYNEQFF

clone_size: NA
j_call: TRBJ1-2
v_call: TRBV10-3
d_call: TRBD1
cdr3_nt: TGTGCCATGCAGGGGGCATCGGGCTACACCTTC
cdr3_aa: CAMQGASGYTF

clone_size: many
j_call: TRBJ1-2
v_call: TRBV7-2
d_call: NA
cdr3_nt: TGTGCCAGCAGCCGCCGGACAGAGGTGCGTGGCTACACCTTC
cdr3_aa: CASSRRTEVRGYTF

clone_size: NA
j_call: TRBJ1-4
v_call: TRBV28
d_call: NA
cdr3_nt: TGTGCCAGCAGTGAACCCTTCCGGGACAAGGGTTTT
cdr3_aa: CASSEPFRDKGF

clone_size: many
j_call: TRBJ2-3
v_call: TRBV7-8
d_call: NA
cdr3_nt: TGTGCCAGCAGCCCTTTAGGGGTTAGCACAGATACGCAGTATTTT
cdr3_aa: CASSPLGVSTDTQYF

clone_size: many
j_call: TRBJ2-5
v_call: TRBV7-2
d_call: TRBD2
cdr3_nt: TGTGCCAGCAGCGTCGGGACTAGCGGGGGGGTTCGAGAGACCCAGTACTTC
cdr3_aa: CASSVGTSGGVRETQYF

clone_size: NA
j_call: TRBJ2-5
v_call: TRBV2
d_call: NA
cdr3_nt: TGTGCCAGCAGTGGTGATTTGGCAGAGACCCAGTACTTC
cdr3_aa: CASSGDLAETQYF

clone_size: NA
j_call: TRBJ2-1
v_call: TRBV6-5
d_call: TRBD2
cdr3_nt: TGTGCCAGCAGGAAGCTAGCGGGGGGATCCTACAATGAGCAGTTCTTC
cdr3_aa: CASRKLAGGSYNEQFF

clone_size: many
j_call: TRBJ2-5
v_call: TRBV7-2
d_call: NA
cdr3_nt: TGTGCCAGCAGCTTAGGTGAACACGCAGCAGAGACCCAGTACTTC
cdr3_aa: CASSLGEHAAETQYF

clone_size: NA
j_call: TRBJ1-5
v_call: TRBV12-3/TRBV12-4
d_call: NA
cdr3_nt: TGTGCCAGCAGCTTTCGCAGGACGGTCCTTAGCAATCAGCCCCAGCATTTT
cdr3_aa: CASSFRRTVLSNQPQHF

clone_size: NA
j_call: TRBJ2-7
v_call: TRBV20-1
d_call: NA
cdr3_nt: TGCAGTGCTAGAACGGGAGAGGGGTCCTACGAGCAGTACTTC
cdr3_aa: CSARTGEGSYEQYF

clone_size: NA
j_call: TRBJ2-2
v_call: TRBV4-2
d_call: TRBD2
cdr3_nt: TGTGCCAGCAGCCACGACATAACTAGCGGGAGAAACACCGGGGAGCTGTTTTTT
cdr3_aa: CASSHDITSGRNTGELFF

clone_size: few
j_call: TRBJ1-5
v_call: TRBV6-1
d_call: NA
cdr3_nt: TGTGCCAGCAACATGAGGGGCAGAAATCAGCCCCAGCATTTT
cdr3_aa: CASNMRGRNQPQHF

clone_size: few
j_call: TRBJ1-6
v_call: TRBV7-6
d_call: TRBD1
cdr3_nt: TGTGCCAGCAGCTTAGTGCAGGGGGAGCCCCTCCACTTT
cdr3_aa: CASSLVQGEPLHF

clone_size: many
j_call: TRBJ2-3
v_call: TRBV7-9
d_call: NA
cdr3_nt: TGTGCCAGCAGGAGGGACATCCTTAGCACAGATACGCAGTATTTT
cdr3_aa: CASRRDILSTDTQYF

clone_size: few
j_call: TRBJ2-3
v_call: TRBV20-1
d_call: NA
cdr3_nt: TGCAGTGCTTCCCGAACAGATACGCAGTATTTT
cdr3_aa: CSASRTDTQYF

clone_size: NA
j_call: TRBJ2-2
v_call: TRBV9
d_call: TRBD1
cdr3_nt: TGTGCCAGCAGCGAGACCGACGGGACAGGGGGCCCCGGGGAGCTGTTTTTT
cdr3_aa: CASSETDGTGGPGELFF

clone_size: many
j_call: TRBJ1-6
v_call: TRBV2
d_call: TRBD1
cdr3_nt: TGTGCCAGCAGTCGACTTAGTTCACAGGGGGGATATAGTAATTCACCCCTCCACTTT
cdr3_aa: CASSRLSSQGGYSNSPLHF

clone_size: many
j_call: TRBJ2-7
v_call: TRBV7-2
d_call: NA
cdr3_nt: TGTGCCAGCAGCCCCTCGGACGCCCACTACGAGCAGTACTTC
cdr3_aa: CASSPSDAHYEQYF

clone_size: many
j_call: TRBJ1-1
v_call: TRBV7-3
d_call: NA
cdr3_nt: TGTGCCAGCAGCACAAGGGGGGACACTGAAGCTTTCTTT
cdr3_aa: CASSTRGDTEAFF

clone_size: NA
j_call: TRBJ1-2
v_call: TRBV10-3
d_call: NA
cdr3_nt: TGTGCCGGCGCAGGGGAGAACTATGGCTACACCTTC
cdr3_aa: CAGAGENYGYTF

clone_size: NA
j_call: TRBJ1-5
v_call: TRBV12-3/TRBV12-4
d_call: TRBD1
cdr3_nt: TGTGCCAGCAGTCCGAAGCGGCACACAGGGGGCAGTCAGCCCCAGCATTTT
cdr3_aa: CASSPKRHTGGSQPQHF

clone_size: NA
j_call: TRBJ2-1
v_call: TRBV10-3
d_call: TRBD2
cdr3_nt: TGTGCCATCAGCGAACGACTAGCGGGGGGCCTCAATGAGCAGTTCTTC
cdr3_aa: CAISERLAGGLNEQFF

clone_size: NA
j_call: TRBJ2-1
v_call: TRBV20-1
d_call: TRBD2
cdr3_nt: TGCAGTGCTAGAGATCCTAGCGGGGGCTCTTCCTACAATGAGCAGTTCTTC
cdr3_aa: CSARDPSGGSSYNEQFF

clone_size: many
j_call: TRBJ2-5
v_call: TRBV12-3/TRBV12-4
d_call: TRBD1
cdr3_nt: TGTGCCAGCAGTTTAGACTCGACAGGGCCCCAAGAGACCCAGTACTTC
cdr3_aa: CASSLDSTGPQETQYF

clone_size: NA
j_call: TRBJ2-1
v_call: TRBV7-9
d_call: TRBD2
cdr3_nt: TGTGCCAGCAGCTCCGCTACCCTAGCGGACCAGTTCTTC
cdr3_aa: CASSSATLADQFF

clone_size: many
j_call: TRBJ1-2
v_call: TRBV6-1
d_call: NA
cdr3_nt: TGTGCCAGCAGTGAAGGGGATCTAGGACTAATGCACTATGGCTACACCTTC
cdr3_aa: CASSEGDLGLMHYGYTF

clone_size: many
j_call: TRBJ1-1
v_call: TRBV7-2
d_call: NA
cdr3_nt: TGTGCCAGCAGCTTAGGACAGGCCCCGGGGACTGAAGCTTTCTTT
cdr3_aa: CASSLGQAPGTEAFF

clone_size: few
j_call: TRBJ2-5
v_call: TRBV28
d_call: TRBD1
cdr3_nt: TGTGCCAGCAGAACACAGGGGGCGGGAGAGACCCAGTACTTC
cdr3_aa: CASRTQGAGETQYF

clone_size: NA
j_call: TRBJ2-5
v_call: TRBV27
d_call: NA
cdr3_nt: TGTGCCAGCGGCCTCATTGGACAGACCCAGTACTTC
cdr3_aa: CASGLIGQTQYF

clone_size: few
j_call: TRBJ1-1
v_call: TRBV15
d_call: NA
cdr3_nt: TGTGCCACCAGCAGAGATACAGGCTTGAACACTGAAGCTTTCTTT
cdr3_aa: CATSRDTGLNTEAFF

clone_size: few
j_call: TRBJ2-1
v_call: TRBV20-1
d_call: NA
cdr3_nt: TGCAGTGCTGGGGCCGGGGTCAGCTCCTACAATGAGCAGTTCTTC
cdr3_aa: CSAGAGVSSYNEQFF

clone_size: few
j_call: TRBJ1-5
v_call: TRBV20-1
d_call: NA
cdr3_nt: TGCAGTGCTAGAGACGCCCCCAATCAGCCCCAGCATTTT
cdr3_aa: CSARDAPNQPQHF

clone_size: NA
j_call: TRBJ2-5
v_call: TRBV29-1
d_call: NA
cdr3_nt: TGCAGCGTTCGCGGACGGGACGAGACCCAGTACTTC
cdr3_aa: CSVRGRDETQYF

clone_size: once
j_call: TRBJ2-2
v_call: TRBV27
d_call: TRBD1
cdr3_nt: TGTGCCAGCAGCTTACACCGGGGACAGAAGAACACCGGGGAGCTGTTTTTT
cdr3_aa: CASSLHRGQKNTGELFF

clone_size: NA
j_call: TRBJ2-1
v_call: TRBV7-6
d_call: NA
cdr3_nt: TGTGCCAGCAGCCCCCGGGAAGGGGTGTACAATGAGCAGTTCTTC
cdr3_aa: CASSPREGVYNEQFF

clone_size: many
j_call: TRBJ2-2
v_call: TRBV11-2
d_call: NA
cdr3_nt: TGTGCCAGCAGCTTAATCCAGGGGACCGGGGAGCTGTTTTTT
cdr3_aa: CASSLIQGTGELFF

clone_size: few
j_call: TRBJ2-1
v_call: TRBV12-3/TRBV12-4
d_call: NA
cdr3_nt: TGTGCCAGCCTACGGGGGCGGTCCGATGTCAATGAGCAGTTCTTC
cdr3_aa: CASLRGRSDVNEQFF